The table lists the clone carrying this T cell receptor beta chain with a few counts. The source of the sample is a study of T cells in Graves' hyperthyroidism and ophthalmopathy. The CDR3 has 15 residues. V was pared by 2 bases and J by 5 bases, with 8 bases of the junction left unmatched. Germline lookup yields CDR1 MNHNY and CDR2 SVGAGI (reference sequence). There were TCR beta CDR3 regions amplified from RNA transcripts. Primed by the HTBI set, a first-round RT-PCR was run on the TCR CDR3. Via MiXCR, TCRdb re-called the multiplex PCR reads, giving one row per CDR3 protein. Of hundreds of thousands of distinct CDR3 sequences in the sample, about 14% were seen once. Researchers barred patients who had uncontrolled infection, other autoimmune disease, pregnancy or lactation. The PBMCs had their origin in roughly 9.8 ml of fresh peripheral blood.

Sample: blood. The TCR was taken from a woman aged 45-65 years with Graves' ophthalmopathy. The rearrangement joins TRBV6-6 to TRBJ2-5; 7 bases are a match to TRBD2. CDR3 protein: CASSYQGRASETQYF. CDR3 sequence (DNA): TGTGCCAGCAGTTACCAAGGGAGGGCGTCTGAGACCCAGTACTTC.